The sequence of this T cell receptor (beta chain) was determined in a study of Ad26.COV2.S vaccination and SARS-CoV-2 variants (dated by TCRdb to about 2021). Regarding the research as a whole: Vaccine-arm donors came from COV1001, a multicentre, randomized, double-blind, placebo-controlled phase I-IIa trial of Ad26.COV2.S in healthy adults. Dosing of Ad26.COV2.S was intramuscular, at either 5x10^10 or 1x10^11 viral particles, delivered as one shot or as two shots spaced 56 days apart. The specificity and breadth of SARS-CoV-2-reactive T cell receptors after Ad26.COV2.S vaccination were assessed by TCRbeta repertoire sequencing. A total of 32 samples were included in the TCR-sequenced set, comprising around 19 Ad26.COV2.S vaccine recipients, 5 placebo recipients and 8 SARS-CoV-2 convalescent individuals. Trial participants were randomized into five groups of five: low-dose or high-dose Ad26.COV2.S given once or twice, or placebo on both occasions. Blinding of investigators to trial group allocation was maintained during experiments and outcome assessment. Here is what the overall study found, with its caveats: Comparing responses between vaccine doses or regimens was not something the study was powered to do. Compared with placebo recipients, Ad26.COV2.S recipients showed higher spike-specific TCR breadth (P = 0.0014). It was noted by the authors that total T cell responses may have been underestimated by the TCR breadth and depth analyses. Substantial breadth of spike-specific CD8+ and CD4+ T cell responses was reported after vaccination. Vaccine and placebo recipients had comparable non-spike TCR breadth, which fits with the vaccine containing only spike.

The immunoSEQ Assay was used to sequence TCRbeta CDR3 regions. After extraction, genomic DNA underwent amplification by bias-controlled multiplex PCR, followed by high-throughput sequencing. Concerning the study's data processing: To quantify the absolute abundance of every unique TCRbeta CDR3 region, sequences were collapsed and filtered. T cell fraction was estimated by normalizing TCRbeta template counts to usable DNA, which was measured by amplifying reference genes present in all nucleated cells. Repertoire TCRs were annotated as SARS-CoV-2-specific by exact matching of V gene, CDR3 amino acid sequence and J gene to a known reactive TCR set. The reference SARS-CoV-2 TCR set was obtained from MIRA and was filtered for enrichment in COVID-19-positive ImmuneCODE repertoires, whereby public or cross-reactive TCRs were removed. Based on the MIRA antigens, annotated TCRs were further analysed at the level of specific ORF or position within ORF. Breadth was defined as annotated unique rearrangements over total unique productive rearrangements; depth was the summed frequency of those rearrangements. Two-sided Wilcoxon rank-sum tests were applied when comparing TCR breadth between groups. Sourced from immuneACCESS, this table was stored by TCRdb with only in-frame sequences that have V and J called. A share of the clones is absent; for the studies checked, an unresolved V gene accounts for under half, and the remainder has no known explanation. D and trimming come from the DNA, and the V and J calls and clone size come from that table. Counted in this sample were approximately 300,000 clones; around 81% of them appeared once. Together, the top ten hold 2% to 2.5% of the sample.

The treatment or condition label corresponds to: over 15 received Ad26.COV2.S at low or high dose, single or two shots; several received placebo; per-sample allocation not given. Repertoires of vaccine and placebo recipients were sequenced from samples collected on day 63 after the first injection. In Cohort 1b, around 25 adults aged 18-55 years were enrolled at a single site in Boston, USA, between 29 July and 7 August 2020. As a vaccine, Ad26.COV2.S was a replication-incompetent adenovirus type 26 vector that expressed a prefusion-stabilized SARS-CoV-2 spike protein derived from the original Wuhan strain. Per the germline V gene, MNHEY is the CDR1 and SVGAGI is the CDR2. The V and J ends are trimmed by 5 bases and 3 bases, leaving 13 bases between them. The CDR3 has 14 amino acids, counting the end cysteine and phenylalanine. Of the read, only the CDR3 DNA is kept; its 42 bases are in frame from base 1.

This clone was counted between two and nine times. Its antigen remains unidentified. No quality values exist for individual bases; no much larger clone is one base distant. The rearranged chain carries TRBV6-5 and TRBJ1-1; the D gene is perhaps TRBD1, from 5 matching bases. This sample comprised peripheral blood, obtained in a trial of Ad26.COV2.S vaccine versus placebo. The source is a person between 18 and 65 years old who received the Ad26.COV2.S COVID-19 vaccine or a placebo. The sequenced DNA is TGTGCCAGCAGTCGAAGGGGATTAGACACTGAAGCTTTCTTT. Its protein is CASSRRGLDTEAFF.